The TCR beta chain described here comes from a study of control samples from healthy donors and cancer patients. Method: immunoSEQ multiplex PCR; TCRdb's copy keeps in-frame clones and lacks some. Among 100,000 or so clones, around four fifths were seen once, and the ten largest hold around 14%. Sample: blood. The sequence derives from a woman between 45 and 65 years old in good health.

CDR3 residues: CATSDRGPGEQYF. The CDR3 DNA sequence: TGTGCCACCAGTGACAGGGGGCCTGGGGAGCAGTACTTC. This chain links TRBV24-1 with TRBJ2-7, with 8 bases lining up with TRBD1. This CDR3 is built from 13 residues. Germline V gene data show CDR1 as KGHDR and CDR2 as SFDVKD. Unmatched junction bases numbered 5, after V lost 4 bases and J lost 7 bases.